Each of the 25 T cell receptor beta chains below was sequenced from the same sample in a study of CD8+ T cells in alopecia areata. RNA was extracted and reverse transcribed into cDNA as the sequencing template. Sequencing was performed with immunoSEQ multiplex PCR; in TCRdb, only in-frame clones are kept and a portion is missing. The sample yields over 150,000 clones, roughly three fifths seen once. Sequencing used CD8+ T cells sorted from blood. These receptors were collected from a human donor in good health.

The V and J genes are TRBV29-1 and TRBJ1-2; TRBD1 matches at 8 bases. J gave up 4 bases and V 2 bases, and 0 bases lay outside the gene matches. CDR1 is SQVTM and CDR2 is ANQGSEA in the germline V gene. The CDR3 consists of 12 residues. CDR3 bases: TGCAGCGTTGAAACAGGGGGCTATGGCTACACCTTC. Translated: CSVETGGYGYTF.

The rearrangement links TRBV6-5 to TRBJ2-7, with D possibly called TRBD1 or TRBD2 (5 bases each). CDR3 length: 16 amino acids. Per the germline V gene, CDR1 is MNHEY and CDR2 is SVGAGI. Trimming left V 2 bases short and J 0 bases short, with 14 bases between. In nucleotides, the CDR3 is TGTGCCAGCAGTTACCCTACCTCAGGGAGCTCCTACGAGCAGTACTTC. The encoded protein is CASSYPTSGSSYEQYF.

The rearrangement uses TRBV7-8 and TRBJ1-1, with D possibly being TRBD1 (6 bases). CDR1 is SGHVS and CDR2 is FQNEAQ in the germline V gene. The V gene lost 5 bases and the J gene lost 1 base, with 20 bases spanning the gap. The CDR3 sequence is 17 residues long. CDR3 nucleotide sequence: TGTGCCAGCAGCAGCTCCGGGACAAGTGGCACGAACACTGAAGCTTTCTTT. It codes for CASSSSGTSGTNTEAFF.

The chain combines TRBV29-1 with TRBJ1-2, with 10 bases aligning to TRBD1. The CDR3 runs 13 residues. Germline trimming cut 8 bases from V and 4 bases from J; bases unmatched to any gene: 7. From germline, CDR1 is SQVTM and CDR2 ANQGSEA. CDR3 protein: CSLSGTGVYGYTF. DNA for the CDR3: TGCAGCTTATCCGGGACAGGGGTCTATGGCTACACCTTC.

The J gene is TRBJ2-5, the V gene TRBV13; D gene ambiguous. CDR3 length equals 18 residues. Germline CDR1 PRHDT, CDR2 FYEKMQ (reference sequence). V shed 5 bases and J shed 8 bases, with 30 bases lying between them. As DNA, the CDR3 is TGTGCCAGCAGCCAGGCCGAGGAGACCCTGACTGCCGCACCAACCCAGTACTTC. Protein product: CASSQAEETLTAAPTQYF.

This clone was counted only a few times. This sequence joins TRBV7-9 and TRBJ2-7; D ambiguous. V was clipped by 5 bases and J by 4 bases, with 9 bases between them. The germline V gene has CDR1 SEHNR and CDR2 FQNEAQ (reference sequence). The length of the CDR3 is 12 residues. DNA for the CDR3: TGTGCCAGCAGCCCTTCCGGGTACGAGCAGTACTTC. Translation gives CASSPSGYEQYF.

The chain couples TRBV29-1 to TRBJ2-7; D is ambiguous. The length of the CDR3 is 12 residues. CDR1 and CDR2 from the germline V gene are SQVTM and ANQGSEA. Trimming left V 6 bases short and J 0 bases short, with 9 bases between. In nucleotides, the CDR3 is TGCAGCGTAGGGTTCAGCTCCTACGAGCAGTACTTC. Translation gives CSVGFSSYEQYF.

The J gene is TRBJ1-5, the V gene TRBV4-1; TRBD1 matches at 7 bases. Trimming removed 3 bases from V and 2 bases from J; junction bases left unmatched: 7. Germline CDR1 reads MGHRA; CDR2 reads YSYEKL. The CDR3 is made up of 16 amino acids. The CDR3 sequence: CASSQSTGLGNQPQHF. In DNA, the CDR3 is TGCGCCAGCAGCCAGTCGACAGGGTTGGGCAATCAGCCCCAGCATTTT.

The chain is built from TRBV29-1 and TRBJ2-3; 16 bases align to TRBD2. Looked up from germline, CDR1 is SQVTM and CDR2 is ANQGSEA. This CDR3 spans 16 amino acids. With 4 bases clipped from V and 5 bases from J, the junction kept 6 bases outside the gene matches. The CDR3 reads CSVAGTSGGDKDTQYF. The CDR3 DNA reads as TGCAGCGTTGCTGGGACTAGCGGGGGGGATAAAGATACGCAGTATTTT.

With respect to this clone: This specimen includes other DNA sequences encoding the same CDR3. V and J are TRBV11-2 and TRBJ2-5; weak D call: TRBD1 (6 bases). CDR3 length: 14 residues. V gave up 1 base and J gave up 1 base, with 7 bases separating them. Germline CDR1 SGHAT, CDR2 FQNNGV. In DNA form, the CDR3 reads TGTGCCAGCAGCTTAGGGGGGCTCCAAGAGACCCAGTACTTC. Residues: CASSLGGLQETQYF.

This rearrangement joins TRBV9 to TRBJ2-5; no clear D gene. The germline V and J ends were trimmed by 0 bases and 1 base, with 10 bases remaining between them. Germline V gene data show CDR1 as SGDLS and CDR2 as YYNGEE. CDR3 size: 15 residues. The CDR3 DNA is TGTGCCAGCAGCGTAGGCGCGAAGCTCCAAGAGACCCAGTACTTC. Protein product: CASSVGAKLQETQYF.

The chain joins TRBV5-4 to TRBJ1-6; 10 positions agree with TRBD1. The germline V gene has CDR1 SGHNT and CDR2 YYREEE (reference sequence). The CDR3 runs 15 residues. J was trimmed by 8 bases and V by 4 bases; bases with no gene match: 6. This CDR3 is CASSNRDRGHSPLHF. The CDR3 DNA sequence: TGTGCCAGCAGCAACCGGGACAGGGGACATTCACCCCTCCACTTT.

Note on this clone: Sequence at one end of the junction differs from germline and may be a read error. The gene calls are TRBV29-1 and TRBJ1-1, with TRBD1 as a possible D gene (6 bases). CDR3 length equals 12 residues. Germline lookup yields CDR1 SQVTM and CDR2 ANQGSEA. The CDR3 DNA follows: TGCAGCGTCGAAGGGGGGAACCCTGAAGCTTTCTTT. Translating it yields CSVEGGNPEAFF.

The chain joins TRBV30 to TRBJ2-7, with 7 bases fitting TRBD1. After removal of 2 bases from V and 6 bases from J, the junction contained 4 bases not matched to a gene. Germline CDR1 is GTSNPN and CDR2 is SVGIG (reference sequence). The CDR3 totals 12 residues. The DNA of the CDR3 is TGTGCCTGGAGTCTCTACAGGGGCGAGCAGTACTTC. Translating it yields CAWSLYRGEQYF.

This chain uses TRBV27 with TRBJ2-1, with D unclear. CDR1 and CDR2 (germline): MNHEY, SMNVEV (reference sequence). CDR3 length: 13 amino acids. The V gene lost 0 bases and the J gene lost 7 bases, with 7 bases spanning the gap. The CDR3 DNA is TGTGCCAGCAGTTTATCGTGGCGGAATGAGCAGTTCTTC. The encoded protein is CASSLSWRNEQFF.

The chain has TRBV4-1 and TRBJ2-6, with D uncertain. The CDR3 consists of 17 residues. Germline values: CDR1 MGHRA, CDR2 YSYEKL. V lost 3 bases, J lost 0 bases, and 12 bases lay in between. The CDR3 DNA is TGCGCCAGCAGCCAGCTGGACGGCGGCTCTGGGGCCAACGTCCTGACTTTC. Residues: CASSQLDGGSGANVLTF.

This clone occurred a few times. The chain has TRBV29-1 and TRBJ2-3; 10 nucleotides align to TRBD2. Per germline, CDR1 SQVTM and CDR2 ANQGSEA. The J segment lost 4 bases and the V segment lost 6 bases, leaving 4 bases of the junction unmatched. CDR3 length equals 13 residues. CDR3 DNA sequence: TGCAGCGTGAGGAGCGGGGGGGCAGATACGCAGTATTTT. Its protein is CSVRSGGADTQYF.

As for this clone: The same CDR3 also results from other DNA sequences found in this sample. This chain connects TRBV6-1 to TRBJ2-7; D gene uncertain. Germline CDR1 is MNHNS and CDR2 is SASEGT. CDR3 size: 12 residues. V lost 2 bases and J 4 bases, leaving 6 bases between the germline ends. In DNA form, the CDR3 reads TGTGCCAGCAGTGAATCCTCTTACGAGCAGTACTTC. Amino acids: CASSESSYEQYF.

This chain connects TRBV2 to TRBJ2-5; 11 bases map to TRBD2. The CDR3 spans 11 residues. Germline V lookup: CDR1 SNHLY, CDR2 FYNNEI. Losses at the gene ends were 10 bases for V and 10 bases for J; bases not matched to a gene: 5. CDR3 nucleotides: TGTGCCACCTTAGCGGGGGGGATCCAGTACTTC. It specifies CATLAGGIQYF. Full variable domain (missing parts from reference TRBV2 and TRBJ2-5): EPEVTQTPSHQVTQMGQEVILRCVPISNHLYFYWYRQILGQKVEFLVSFYNNEISEKSEIFDDQFSVERPDGSNFTLKIRSTKLEDSAMYFCATLAGGIQYFGPGTRLLVL.

J is TRBJ2-2 and V is TRBV9; a possible D gene is TRBD1 (6 bases). Germline V gene data show CDR1 as SGDLS and CDR2 as YYNGEE. V lost 2 bases, J lost 4 bases, and 15 bases lay in between. This CDR3 contains 16 residues. In nucleotides, the CDR3 is TGTGCCAGCAGCGTTTCTGACAGGCAGGTCACCGGGGAGCTGTTTTTT. The encoded protein is CASSVSDRQVTGELFF. The whole variable domain, remainder taken from reference TRBV9 and TRBJ2-2, is DSGVTQTPKHLITATGQRVTLRCSPRSGDLSVYWYQQSLDQGLQFLIQYYNGEERAKGNILERFSAQQFPDLHSELNLSSLELGDSALYFCASSVSDRQVTGELFFGEGSRLTVL.

For this clone: The sample has other DNA sequences that encode this CDR3 too. The gene calls are TRBV7-9 and TRBJ2-5; D is uncertain. Germline V lookup: CDR1 SEHNR, CDR2 FQNEAQ (reference sequence). The V gene lost 4 bases and the J gene lost 5 bases, with 5 bases spanning the gap. The CDR3 contains 11 residues. In DNA, the CDR3 is TGTGCCAGCAGCTCAAGGGAGACCCAGTACTTC. Residues: CASSSRETQYF.

The chain combines TRBV7-9 with TRBJ2-7; D remains unclear. Germline V gene lookup returns CDR1 SEHNR and CDR2 FQNEAQ (reference sequence). V was cut by 5 bases and J by 10 bases, with 18 bases left in between. This CDR3 has 13 residues. The CDR3 region has the DNA TGTGCCAGCAGCGATCAAGGACCGGTGGGCCAGTACTTC. Translation: CASSDQGPVGQYF.

The rearrangement uses TRBV6-6 and TRBJ2-3, with 11 bases matching TRBD2. V lost 5 bases and J lost 6; bases outside the gene matches: 4. Germline CDR1 is MNHNY and CDR2 is SVGAGI (reference sequence). CDR3 length: 14 amino acids. The CDR3 here is CASSVAGGSDTQYF. The DNA of the CDR3 is TGTGCCAGCAGTGTAGCGGGGGGGTCGGATACGCAGTATTTT.

This sequence joins TRBV29-1 and TRBJ2-5; a weak D match, TRBD1 (6 bases). V lost 0 bases and J lost 3, with 11 bases in between. Germline V CDR1 and CDR2: SQVTM, ANQGSEA. The CDR3 contains 14 residues. CDR3 in DNA: TGCAGCGTTGAAGATCAGGGGCGCAAAGAGACCCAGTACTTC. Protein sequence: CSVEDQGRKETQYF.

This clone was seen just once. The chain uses TRBV29-1 and TRBJ2-3; D gene ambiguous. This CDR3 spans 15 amino acids. Germline lookup yields CDR1 SQVTM and CDR2 ANQGSEA. V was trimmed by 3 bases and J by 1 base, leaving 14 bases between them. In nucleotides, the CDR3 is TGCAGCGTTGATCCTTTGGGCAGCCGCACAGATACGCAGTATTTT. Protein product: CSVDPLGSRTDTQYF.